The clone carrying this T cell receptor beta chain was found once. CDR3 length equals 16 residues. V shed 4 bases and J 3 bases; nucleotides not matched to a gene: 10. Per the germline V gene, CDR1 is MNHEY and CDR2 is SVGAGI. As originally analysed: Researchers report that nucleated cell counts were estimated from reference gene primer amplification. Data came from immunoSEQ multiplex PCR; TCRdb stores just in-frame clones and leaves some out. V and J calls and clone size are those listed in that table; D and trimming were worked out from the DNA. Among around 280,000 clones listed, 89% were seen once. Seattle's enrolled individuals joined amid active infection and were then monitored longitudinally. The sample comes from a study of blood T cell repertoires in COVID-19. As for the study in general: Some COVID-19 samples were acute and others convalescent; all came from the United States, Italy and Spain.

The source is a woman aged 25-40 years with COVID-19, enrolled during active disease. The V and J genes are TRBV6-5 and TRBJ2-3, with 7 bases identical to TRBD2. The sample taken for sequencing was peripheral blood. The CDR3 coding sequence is TGTGCCAGCAGTTCCCCCCGACTAGCAGGTACAGATACGCAGTATTTT. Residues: CASSSPRLAGTDTQYF.